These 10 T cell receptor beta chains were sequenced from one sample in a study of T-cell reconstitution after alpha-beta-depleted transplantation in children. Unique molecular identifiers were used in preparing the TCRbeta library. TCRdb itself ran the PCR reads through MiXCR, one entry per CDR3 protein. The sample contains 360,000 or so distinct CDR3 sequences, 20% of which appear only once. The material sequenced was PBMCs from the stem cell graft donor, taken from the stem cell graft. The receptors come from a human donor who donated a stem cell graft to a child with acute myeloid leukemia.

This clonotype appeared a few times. This chain's CDR3 is CASSTAGVVTGELFF. The CDR3 DNA follows: TGTGCCAGCAGCACAGCGGGAGTAGTAACCGGGGAGCTGTTTTTT. The genes are TRBV7-3 and TRBJ2-2; 8 nucleotides agree with TRBD2. The germline V gene has CDR1 SGHTA and CDR2 FQGTGA. V shed 5 bases, J shed 5 bases, and the junction held 7 bases outside the gene matches. The CDR3 loop spans 15 amino acids.

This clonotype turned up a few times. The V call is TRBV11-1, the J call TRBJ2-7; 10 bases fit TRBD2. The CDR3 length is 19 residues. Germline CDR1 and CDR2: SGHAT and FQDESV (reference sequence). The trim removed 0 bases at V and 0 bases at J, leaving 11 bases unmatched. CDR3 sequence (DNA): TGTGCCAGCAGCTTAGCGAGCGTGCTAGCGGGAGTGGGCTCCTACGAGCAGTACTTC. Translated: CASSLASVLAGVGSYEQYF.

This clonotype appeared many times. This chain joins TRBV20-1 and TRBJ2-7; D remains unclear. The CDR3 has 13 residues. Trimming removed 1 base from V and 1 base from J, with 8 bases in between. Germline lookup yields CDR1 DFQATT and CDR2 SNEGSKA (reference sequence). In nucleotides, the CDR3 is TGCAGTGCTAGAGTCGGACCATCCTACGAGCAGTACTTC. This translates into CSARVGPSYEQYF.

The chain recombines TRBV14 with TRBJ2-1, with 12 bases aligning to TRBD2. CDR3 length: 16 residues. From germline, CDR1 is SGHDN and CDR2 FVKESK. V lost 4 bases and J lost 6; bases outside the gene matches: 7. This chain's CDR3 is CASSLGLAGLANEQFF. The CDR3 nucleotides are TGTGCCAGCAGCCTCGGACTAGCGGGATTGGCCAATGAGCAGTTCTTC.

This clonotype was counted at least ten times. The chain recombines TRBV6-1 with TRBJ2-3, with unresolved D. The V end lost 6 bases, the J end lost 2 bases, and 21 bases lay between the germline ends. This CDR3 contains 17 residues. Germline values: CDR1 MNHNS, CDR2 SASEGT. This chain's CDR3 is CASRLVGSIISTDTQYF. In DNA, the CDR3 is TGTGCCAGCAGGCTTGTCGGCAGCATCATCTCCACAGATACGCAGTATTTT.

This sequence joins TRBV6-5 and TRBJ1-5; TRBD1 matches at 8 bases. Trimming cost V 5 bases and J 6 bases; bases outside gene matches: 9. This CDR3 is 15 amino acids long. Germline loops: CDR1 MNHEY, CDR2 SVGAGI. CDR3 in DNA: TGTGCCAGCAGTACGCGGCCAGGGGGCGTTCAGCCCCAGCATTTT. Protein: CASSTRPGGVQPQHF.

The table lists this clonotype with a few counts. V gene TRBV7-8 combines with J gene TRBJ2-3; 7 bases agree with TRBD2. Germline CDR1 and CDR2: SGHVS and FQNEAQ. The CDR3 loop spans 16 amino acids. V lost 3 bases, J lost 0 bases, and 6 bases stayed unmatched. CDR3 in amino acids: CASSFVREVSTDTQYF. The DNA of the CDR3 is TGTGCCAGCAGCTTCGTCCGGGAGGTGAGCACAGATACGCAGTATTTT.

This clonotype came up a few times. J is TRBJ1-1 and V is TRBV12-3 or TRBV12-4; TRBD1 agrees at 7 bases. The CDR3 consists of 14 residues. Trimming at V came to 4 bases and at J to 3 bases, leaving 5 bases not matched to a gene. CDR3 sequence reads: CASSSQGGHTEAFF. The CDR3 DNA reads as TGTGCCAGCAGTTCCCAGGGGGGGCACACTGAAGCTTTCTTT.

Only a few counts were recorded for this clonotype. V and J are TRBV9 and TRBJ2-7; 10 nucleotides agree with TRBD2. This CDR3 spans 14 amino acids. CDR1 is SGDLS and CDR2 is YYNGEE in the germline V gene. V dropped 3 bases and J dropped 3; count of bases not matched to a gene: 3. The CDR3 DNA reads TGTGCCAGCAGCGGAGGGACTAGCGACTACGAGCAGTACTTC. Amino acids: CASSGGTSDYEQYF.

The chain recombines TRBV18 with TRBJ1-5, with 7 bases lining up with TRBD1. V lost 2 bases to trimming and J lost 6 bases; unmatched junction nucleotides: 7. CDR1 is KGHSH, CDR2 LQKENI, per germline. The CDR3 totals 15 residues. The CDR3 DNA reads TGTGCCAGCTCACCAGAGGGGGCGCGTGGTCAGCCCCAGCATTTT. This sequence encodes CASSPEGARGQPQHF.